Shown below are 14 T cell receptor beta chains from a single sample sequenced in a study of blood T cell repertoires in COVID-19. The protocol was immunoSEQ multiplex PCR, while the TCRdb copy is restricted to in-frame clones and leaves out a portion. The sample consists of 200,000 to 250,000 clones, approximately 88% of them appearing once. What was sequenced was PBMCs or T cells enriched from blood (not recorded which). These receptors all come from a man aged 18-30 years with acute COVID-19.

This chain's CDR3 is CASRTPGGEGNSPLHF. For the CDR3, the DNA is TGCGCCAGCAGGACCCCGGGGGGCGAGGGGAATTCACCCCTCCACTTT. The chain employs TRBV4-1 and TRBJ1-6; D is possibly TRBD1 (6 bases). Trimming stripped 6 bases from V and 7 bases from J, with 19 bases between. Germline V gene lookup returns CDR1 MGHRA and CDR2 YSYEKL. The CDR3 is 16 amino acids.

The J gene is TRBJ1-2, the V gene TRBV30; D is undetermined. Germline CDR1 reads GTSNPN; CDR2 reads SVGIG (reference sequence). Trimming pared 3 bases from V and 4 bases from J, leaving 12 bases between. The CDR3 extends over 13 amino acids. The CDR3 DNA is TGTGCCTGGAGCCCGGGTGTGCGCTATGGCTACACCTTC. This gives the protein CAWSPGVRYGYTF.

Comment on this clone: A far larger clone is just one base off, so this is likely a read error. This chain connects TRBV7-2 to TRBJ2-7; 9 bases map to TRBD1. Germline V lookup: CDR1 SGHTA, CDR2 FQGNSA. Trimming took 4 bases from V and 5 from J; bases not matched to a gene: 3. The CDR3 is made up of 13 amino acids. The CDR3 protein is CASSSRTGDEQYF. CDR3 coding DNA: TGTGCCAGCAGCTCTCGGACAGGGGACGAGCAGTACTTC. The full variable domain, with the rest looked up from reference TRBV7-2 and TRBJ2-7, is GAGVSQSPSNKVTEKGKDVELRCDPISGHTALYWYRQSLGQGLEFLIYFQGNSAPDKSGLPSDRFSAERTGGSVSTLTIQRTQQEDSAVYLCASSSRTGDEQYFGPGTRLTVT.

V and J are TRBV25-1 and TRBJ2-1; 9 bases align to TRBD2. The germline CDR1 and CDR2 sequences are MGHDK and SYGVNS. This CDR3 contains 17 residues. The trim removed 3 bases at V and 0 bases at J, leaving 6 bases unmatched. CDR3 amino acids: CASSEEASGISYNEQFF. The DNA of the CDR3 is TGTGCCAGCAGTGAGGAAGCTAGCGGGATCTCCTACAATGAGCAGTTCTTC.

As DNA, the CDR3 is TGTGCCAGTAGTATCAATGCGAACAGGGTTTCTATGAACACTGAAGCTTTCTTT. Its protein is CASSINANRVSMNTEAFF. The chain joins TRBV19 to TRBJ1-1, with TRBD1 as a possible D gene (6 bases). Trimming pared 3 bases from V and 0 bases from J, leaving 20 bases between. CDR1 LNHDA and CDR2 SQIVND come from the germline V gene (reference sequence). This CDR3 spans 18 amino acids.

The J gene is TRBJ2-4, the V gene TRBV7-2, with TRBD2 matching over 9 bases. CDR1 is SGHTA and CDR2 is FQGNSA in the germline V gene. The length of the CDR3 is 16 residues. V shed 2 bases and J 6 bases; nucleotides not matched to a gene: 8. The CDR3 region is CASSLQALAGINIQYF. The CDR3 DNA reads TGTGCCAGCAGCTTACAGGCCCTAGCGGGGATAAACATTCAGTACTTC.

The V and J genes are TRBV4-1 and TRBJ1-2, with TRBD1 matching over 7 bases. The V segment lost 2 bases and the J segment 3 bases; nucleotides outside the gene matches: 6. CDR3 length equals 15 residues. CDR1 is MGHRA, CDR2 YSYEKL, per germline. As DNA, the CDR3 is TGCGCCAGCAGCCAACACATAACAGGGGACTATGGCTACACCTTC. As protein: CASSQHITGDYGYTF.

The rearrangement joins TRBV9 to TRBJ2-7; TRBD2 matches at 8 bases. In germline, CDR1 is SGDLS, CDR2 YYNGEE. Trimming at V came to 4 bases and at J to 4 bases, leaving 7 bases not matched to a gene. This CDR3 is built from 14 residues. In nucleotides, the CDR3 is TGTGCCAGCAGCCTCGGGGGGGCTGGGTACGAGCAGTACTTC. Translation gives CASSLGGAGYEQYF.

CDR3 nucleotide sequence: TGTGCCAGCAGTGCTAGCGGGAGGGGCAATGAGCAGTTCTTC. Amino acids: CASSASGRGNEQFF. The chain recombines TRBV28 with TRBJ2-1; 12 bases line up with TRBD2. Germline trimming cut 5 bases from V and 6 bases from J; bases unmatched to any gene: 2. In germline, CDR1 is MDHEN, CDR2 SYDVKM. The CDR3 consists of 14 residues.

The V gene is TRBV11-3, the J gene TRBJ2-7; 8 bases align to TRBD1. Germline trimming cut 6 bases from V and 3 bases from J; bases unmatched to any gene: 13. This CDR3 comprises 16 residues. Germline CDR1 is SGHNT and CDR2 is YENEEA. The CDR3 DNA reads as TGTGCCAGCAGTTTGGAGGCCGGCGGACAGGGCTACGAGCAGTACTTC. Translation gives CASSLEAGGQGYEQYF.

V and J are TRBV6-5 and TRBJ1-1; D might be TRBD1 (5 bases). The CDR3 consists of 12 residues. Per germline, CDR1 MNHEY and CDR2 SVGAGI. Trimming took off 5 bases at V and 5 bases at J, with 9 bases between the two ends. The CDR3 nucleotides read TGTGCCAGCAGTCGGGGGGAAACTGAAGCTTTCTTT. It translates to CASSRGETEAFF.

In this sample, this clone turned up once. The rearrangement links TRBV28 to TRBJ1-2, with 12 bases matching TRBD1. Germline values: CDR1 MDHEN, CDR2 SYDVKM. With V trimmed by 5 bases and J by 4 bases, 2 bases remained unmatched. This CDR3 has 14 amino acids. DNA for the CDR3: TGTGCCAGCAGTGGGACAGGGGGCGGCTATGGCTACACCTTC. Translating it yields CASSGTGGGYGYTF.

V gene TRBV7-9 combines with J gene TRBJ1-2; D gene ambiguous. This CDR3 has 13 amino acids. Germline assignment: CDR1 SEHNR and CDR2 FQNEAQ (reference sequence). The V and J ends lost 5 bases and 1 base respectively, with 8 bases between them. The CDR3 region is CASSPTDNYGYTF. CDR3 DNA sequence: TGTGCCAGCAGCCCTACAGATAACTATGGCTACACCTTC.

The V call is TRBV27, the J call TRBJ1-6; possibly TRBD1 for D (6 bases). The CDR3 runs to 15 residues. With 4 bases removed from V and 4 bases from J, the gap between germline ends came to 11 bases. The germline V gene has CDR1 MNHEY and CDR2 SMNVEV (reference sequence). The CDR3 bases are TGTGCCAGCAGTTCTAGCGGACAGTATAATTCACCCCTCCACTTT. It is translated as CASSSSGQYNSPLHF.